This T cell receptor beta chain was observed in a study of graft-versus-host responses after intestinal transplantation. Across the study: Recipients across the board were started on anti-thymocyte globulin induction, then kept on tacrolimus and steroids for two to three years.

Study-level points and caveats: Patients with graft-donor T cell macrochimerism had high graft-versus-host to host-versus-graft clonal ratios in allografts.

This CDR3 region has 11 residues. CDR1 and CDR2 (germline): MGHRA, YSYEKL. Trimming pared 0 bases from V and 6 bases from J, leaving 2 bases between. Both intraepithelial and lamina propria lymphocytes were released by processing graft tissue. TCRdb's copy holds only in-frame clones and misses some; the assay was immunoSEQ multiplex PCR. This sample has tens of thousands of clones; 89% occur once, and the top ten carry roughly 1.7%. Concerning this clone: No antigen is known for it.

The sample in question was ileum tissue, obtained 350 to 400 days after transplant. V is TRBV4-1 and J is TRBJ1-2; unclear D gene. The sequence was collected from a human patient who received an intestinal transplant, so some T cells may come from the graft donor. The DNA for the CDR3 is TGCGCCAGCAGCCAAGATAATGGCTACACCTTC. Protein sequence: CASSQDNGYTF.